This TCR beta chain came from a study of blood T cell repertoires in COVID-19. For the study at large: Acute-phase and convalescent COVID-19 samples originated in the United States, Italy and Spain. T cells, B-cell-depleted T cells, or PBMCs provided the cDNA or gDNA that served as material.

A few counts support this clone. In the source study's methods: Nucleated cell number was recorded as an estimate derived from reference gene primer amplification. The protocol was immunoSEQ multiplex PCR, while the TCRdb copy is restricted to in-frame clones and leaves out a portion. That table furnishes V, J and clone size, whereas the DNA furnished D and trimming. The sample records approximately 170,000 clones, 80% to 90% being singletons. Deletions cut 4 bases from V and 5 bases from J, with 18 bases between. From germline, CDR1 is SGDLS and CDR2 YYNGEE. This CDR3 comprises 15 residues. The sample taken for sequencing was peripheral blood. The receptor comes from a man aged 30 to 39 with acute or convalescent COVID-19. The V gene is TRBV9, the J gene TRBJ1-1; the D gene is possibly TRBD1 (6 bases). The CDR3 DNA sequence: TGTGCCAGCAGCCCGCATACCTCAGGGGATACTGAAGCTTTCTTT. Protein sequence: CASSPHTSGDTEAFF.